The 7 T cell receptor beta chains given below trace back to one sample, sequenced in a study of blood T cells in healthy people across ages. The use of a sample-barcoded 5' primer and a J-beta primer mix characterized a second PCR of 7 to 11 cycles. TCRdb itself ran the 5' RACE reads through MiXCR, one entry per CDR3 protein. This sample has around 1,000,000 distinct CDR3 sequences, with roughly two fifths found just once. Sequencing was performed on blood. These receptors were collected from a man aged 18-30 years in good health.

This clonotype was seen only a few times. This chain uses TRBV20-1 with TRBJ1-1, with D possibly being TRBD1 (6 bases). This CDR3 comprises 14 residues. V shed 6 bases and J shed 1 base, with 15 bases lying between them. Germline assignment: CDR1 DFQATT and CDR2 SNEGSKA (reference sequence). Written as DNA, the CDR3 is TGCAGTGCAAAGGTCGGGGGCCCGAACACTGAAGCTTTCTTT. Protein product: CSAKVGGPNTEAFF.

The sample holds one count of this clonotype. The chain recombines TRBV7-9 with TRBJ1-1; D remains ambiguous. Trimming stripped 2 bases from V and 3 bases from J, with 7 bases between. The CDR3 totals 13 residues. The germline V gene encodes CDR1 SEHNR and CDR2 FQNEAQ (reference sequence). In nucleotides, the CDR3 is TGTGCCAGCAGCTTACAAACGGACACTGAAGCTTTCTTT. Translating gives CASSLQTDTEAFF.

This clonotype was seen a handful of times. This chain connects TRBV20-1 to TRBJ1-2; 8 bases align to TRBD1. CDR1 and CDR2 from the germline V gene are DFQATT and SNEGSKA (reference sequence). Trimming removed 1 base from V and 6 bases from J; junction bases left unmatched: 7. The CDR3 covers 14 residues. CDR3 coding DNA: TGCAGTGCTAGAGGAAGGCAGGGGGCGCATGGCTACACCTTC. Its protein is CSARGRQGAHGYTF.

The chain couples TRBV28 to TRBJ1-2, with TRBD1 identical over 7 bases. The germline V gene has CDR1 MDHEN and CDR2 SYDVKM. V was clipped by 7 bases and J by 1 base; unmatched bases: 6. This CDR3 region has 14 residues. In DNA, the CDR3 is TGTGCCAGCAACGGACAGGAATATAACTATGGCTACACCTTC. Translated: CASNGQEYNYGYTF.

This clonotype was seen more than once but under ten times. The rearrangement links TRBV5-1 to TRBJ1-5, with D perhaps matching TRBD1 (5 bases). Germline V gene lookup returns CDR1 SGHRS and CDR2 YFSETQ. V was cut by 0 bases and J by 2 bases, with 9 bases left in between. This CDR3 contains 15 residues. The CDR3 loop is CASSLDGGGNQPQHF. CDR3 nucleotides: TGCGCCAGCAGCTTGGACGGGGGAGGCAATCAGCCCCAGCATTTT. Variable domain in full (rest from reference TRBV5-1 and TRBJ1-5): KAGVTQTPRYLIKTRGQQVTLSCSPISGHRSVSWYQQTPGQGLQFLFEYFSETQRNKGNFPGRFSGRQFSNSRSEMNVSTLELGDSALYLCASSLDGGGNQPQHFGDGTRLSIL.

A few counts support this clonotype. This chain links TRBV12-3 or TRBV12-4 with TRBJ2-5; D gene unclear. Trimming cost V 10 bases and J 1 base, with 16 bases left between them. This CDR3 has 14 residues. CDR3 in DNA: TGTGCCACAACCATCGGGTGGGGCCAAGAGACCCAGTACTTC. Its protein product is CATTIGWGQETQYF.

This clonotype was counted a few times. The chain carries TRBV4-1 and TRBJ1-5, with D maybe TRBD1 (5 bases). V dropped 3 bases and J dropped 11 bases, with 17 bases sitting between them. The CDR3 contains 14 residues. The germline CDR1 and CDR2 sequences are MGHRA and YSYEKL. The CDR3 nucleotides are TGCGCCAGCAGCCAGGGGCGGGCGGAATCAGCCCAGCATTTT. It yields the protein CASSQGRAESAQHF.